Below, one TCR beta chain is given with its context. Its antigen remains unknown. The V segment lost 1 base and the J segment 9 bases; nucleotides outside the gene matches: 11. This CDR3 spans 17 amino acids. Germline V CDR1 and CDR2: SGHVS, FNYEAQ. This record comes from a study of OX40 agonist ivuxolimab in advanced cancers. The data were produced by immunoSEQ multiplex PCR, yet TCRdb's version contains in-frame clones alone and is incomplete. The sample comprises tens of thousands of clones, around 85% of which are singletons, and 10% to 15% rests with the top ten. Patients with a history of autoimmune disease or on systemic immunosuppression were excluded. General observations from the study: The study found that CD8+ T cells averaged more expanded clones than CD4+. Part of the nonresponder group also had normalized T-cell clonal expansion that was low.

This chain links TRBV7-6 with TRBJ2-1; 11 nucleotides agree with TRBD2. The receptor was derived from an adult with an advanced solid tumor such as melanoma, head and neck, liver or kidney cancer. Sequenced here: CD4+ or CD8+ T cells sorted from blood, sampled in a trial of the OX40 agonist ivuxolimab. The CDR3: CASSLDSGRAGVGEQFF. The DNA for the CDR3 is TGTGCCAGCAGCTTAGATAGCGGGAGGGCCGGGGTCGGTGAGCAGTTCTTC.